Below, one T cell receptor (beta chain) is given with its context. The repertoire was sequenced with immunoSEQ multiplex PCR; TCRdb's copy has only in-frame clones and lacks some. The table records 14,000 to 15,000 clones, 72% of them present only once. Germline V CDR1 and CDR2: SGHAT, FQNNGV. The CDR3 has 11 residues. V lost 1 base, J lost 14 bases, and 11 bases lay in between. These data come from a study of T cells after somatic rescue of genetic block. Material for sequencing was peripheral blood mononuclear cells (PBMCs). The TCR originated in a boy younger than 18. This chain joins TRBV11-2 and TRBJ2-5; unclear D gene. The CDR3: CASSLVRTLYF. As DNA, the CDR3 is TGTGCCAGCAGCTTAGTCAGGACCCTTTACTTC.